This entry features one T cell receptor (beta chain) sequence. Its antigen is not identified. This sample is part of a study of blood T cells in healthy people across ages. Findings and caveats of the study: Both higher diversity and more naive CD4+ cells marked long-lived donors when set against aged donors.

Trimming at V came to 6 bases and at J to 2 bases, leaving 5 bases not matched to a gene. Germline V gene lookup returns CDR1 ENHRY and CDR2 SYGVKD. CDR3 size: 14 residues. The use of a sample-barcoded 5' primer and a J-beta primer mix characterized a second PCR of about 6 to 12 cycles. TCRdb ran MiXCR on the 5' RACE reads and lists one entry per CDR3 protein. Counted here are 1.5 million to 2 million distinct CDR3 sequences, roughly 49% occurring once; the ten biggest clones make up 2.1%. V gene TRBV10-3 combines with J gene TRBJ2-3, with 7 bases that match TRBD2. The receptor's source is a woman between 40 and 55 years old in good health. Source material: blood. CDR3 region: CAISVGDYTDTQYF. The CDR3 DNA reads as TGTGCCATCAGCGTGGGGGACTACACAGATACGCAGTATTTT.